This TCR beta chain stems from a study of CD8+CD57+ T cells in acquired aplastic anemia. Genomic DNA, serving as template, underwent TCR beta VDJ and CDR3 profiling. TCRdb passed the reads through MiXCR, listing each CDR3 protein once. The top ten hold roughly 16% of the sample, which has about 58,000 distinct CDR3 sequences, around 60% seen once. CDR1 is ENHRY, CDR2 SYGVKD, per germline. The CDR3 totals 13 residues. Trimming cost V 6 bases and J 9 bases, with 12 bases left between them. Flow cytometry had shown expanded CD8+CD57+ cells in the patients chosen for sequencing. By the time of blood sampling, patients had still received no therapy.

This clonotype was obtained from a human donor with aplastic anemia. The chain couples TRBV10-3 to TRBJ1-6; D unresolved. Sequences were obtained from sorted CD4+, CD8+, or CD8+CD57+ T cells (not recorded which) from PBMCs. DNA for the CDR3: TGTGCCATCAGCACTTTACAGATTTCACCCCTCCACTTT. Protein: CAISTLQISPLHF.